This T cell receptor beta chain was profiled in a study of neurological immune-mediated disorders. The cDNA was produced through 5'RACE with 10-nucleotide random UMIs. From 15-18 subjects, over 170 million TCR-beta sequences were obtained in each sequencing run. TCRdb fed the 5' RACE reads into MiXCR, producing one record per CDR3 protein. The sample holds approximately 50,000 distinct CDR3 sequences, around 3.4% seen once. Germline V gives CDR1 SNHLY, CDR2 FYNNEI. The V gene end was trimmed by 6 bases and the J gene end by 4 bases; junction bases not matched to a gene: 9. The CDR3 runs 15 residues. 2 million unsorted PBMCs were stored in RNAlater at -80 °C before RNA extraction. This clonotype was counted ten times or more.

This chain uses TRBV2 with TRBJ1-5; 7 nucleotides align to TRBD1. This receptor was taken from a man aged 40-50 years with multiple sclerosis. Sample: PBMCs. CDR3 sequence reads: CASSRLQGENQPQHF. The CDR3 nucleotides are TGTGCCAGCAGCCGTCTTCAGGGGGAAAATCAGCCCCAGCATTTT.